These T cell receptor beta chains were read from a single sample in a study of cytomegalovirus exposure and HLA in healthy donors. Clones were sequenced by immunoSEQ multiplex PCR, and TCRdb holds only the in-frame ones, with some missing. This sample yields about 150,000 clones, of which roughly 75% are seen a single time; about 1.3% belongs to the top ten. Material for sequencing was PBMCs. The receptor set was obtained from a man aged 18 to 29 in good health and CMV-seronegative. Each CDR3 is given with its conserved first and last residue. The D gene is left open where the match is weak. Size is omitted from some rows. Given values are once, few, many or a class for expanded clones.

abundance: NA
j_gene: TRBJ2-1
d_gene: TRBD2
v_gene: TRBV7-2
CDR3aa: CASSLEGTSEYNEQFF
CDR3nt: TGTGCCAGCAGCTTAGAAGGGACTAGTGAGTACAATGAGCAGTTCTTC

abundance: NA
j_gene: TRBJ1-2
d_gene: TRBD1
v_gene: TRBV15
CDR3aa: CATSRDAGGTGKSGYTF
CDR3nt: TGTGCCACCAGCAGAGATGCAGGGGGGACAGGGAAAAGCGGCTACACCTTC

abundance: NA
j_gene: TRBJ2-3
d_gene: TRBD2
v_gene: TRBV7-2
CDR3aa: CASSLAPGRPITDTQYF
CDR3nt: TGTGCCAGCAGCTTAGCGCCCGGGAGGCCTATTACAGATACGCAGTATTTT

abundance: NA
j_gene: TRBJ1-1
d_gene: NA
v_gene: TRBV21-1
CDR3aa: CASSKLKGRGAAAFF
CDR3nt: TGTGCCAGCAGCAAACTGAAGGGCAGGGGGGCCGCAGCTTTCTTT

abundance: NA
j_gene: TRBJ1-2
d_gene: NA
v_gene: TRBV18
CDR3aa: CASSPMANYGYTF
CDR3nt: TGTGCCAGCTCACCAATGGCAAACTATGGCTACACCTTC

abundance: NA
j_gene: TRBJ1-4
d_gene: NA
v_gene: TRBV10-3
CDR3aa: CAISEEFNEKLFF
CDR3nt: TGTGCCATCAGTGAGGAGTTTAATGAAAAACTGTTTTTT

abundance: NA
j_gene: TRBJ2-5
d_gene: TRBD2
v_gene: TRBV7-2
CDR3aa: CASSLPLAGGIQETQYF
CDR3nt: TGTGCCAGCAGCTTACCCCTAGCGGGAGGGATCCAAGAGACCCAGTACTTC

abundance: NA
j_gene: TRBJ2-6
d_gene: TRBD1
v_gene: TRBV10-3
CDR3aa: CAISGTQGVEGANVLTF
CDR3nt: TGTGCCATCAGTGGAACACAGGGGGTGGAGGGGGCCAACGTCCTGACTTTC

abundance: NA
j_gene: TRBJ1-5
d_gene: TRBD1
v_gene: TRBV5-5
CDR3aa: CASSWDSNQPQHF
CDR3nt: TGTGCCAGCAGCTGGGACAGTAATCAGCCCCAGCATTTT

abundance: few
j_gene: TRBJ2-3
d_gene: NA
v_gene: TRBV19
CDR3aa: CASSRRKSGTDTQYF
CDR3nt: TGTGCCAGTAGTCGACGCAAATCCGGGACAGATACGCAGTATTTT

abundance: NA
j_gene: TRBJ2-3
d_gene: TRBD2
v_gene: TRBV6-1
CDR3aa: CASSELTSGGTLDTQYF
CDR3nt: TGTGCCAGCAGTGAATTGACTAGCGGGGGGACGCTAGATACGCAGTATTTT

abundance: NA
j_gene: TRBJ2-3
d_gene: TRBD1
v_gene: TRBV4-3
CDR3aa: CASSHQGQVTDTQYF
CDR3nt: TGCGCCAGCAGCCACCAGGGACAGGTCACAGATACGCAGTATTTT

abundance: NA
j_gene: TRBJ1-5
d_gene: NA
v_gene: TRBV21-1
CDR3aa: CAVGGGSGPQHF
CDR3nt: NA

abundance: NA
j_gene: TRBJ2-7
d_gene: TRBD2
v_gene: TRBV7-2
CDR3aa: CASNPGLAGAEEQYF
CDR3nt: TGTGCCAGCAACCCGGGGCTAGCGGGAGCTGAGGAGCAGTACTTC

abundance: NA
j_gene: TRBJ1-5
d_gene: NA
v_gene: TRBV6-4
CDR3aa: CASRFTSGAILFHSNQPQHF
CDR3nt: TGTGCCAGCAGGTTCACGTCAGGGGCTATCTTATTCCATAGCAATCAGCCCCAGCATTTT

abundance: NA
j_gene: TRBJ2-1
d_gene: NA
v_gene: TRBV6-1
CDR3aa: CASSEHPLGHLDINEQFF
CDR3nt: TGTGCCAGCAGTGAACACCCCTTGGGGCACCTCGATATCAATGAGCAGTTCTTC

abundance: NA
j_gene: TRBJ1-2
d_gene: NA
v_gene: TRBV11-2
CDR3aa: CASSTRQAPTF
CDR3nt: TGTGCCAGCAGCACCCGACAGGCTCCCACCTTC

abundance: NA
j_gene: TRBJ2-5
d_gene: TRBD2
v_gene: TRBV7-9
CDR3aa: CSSSLAPLGAGARETQYF
CDR3nt: TGTTCCAGCAGCTTAGCTCCCCTCGGTGCGGGAGCTAGGGAGACCCAGTACTTC

abundance: few
j_gene: TRBJ2-7
d_gene: TRBD1
v_gene: TRBV5-1
CDR3aa: CASSQGTGYREQYF
CDR3nt: TGCGCCAGCAGCCAAGGGACAGGCTACCGCGAGCAGTACTTC

abundance: NA
j_gene: TRBJ2-5
d_gene: NA
v_gene: TRBV29-1
CDR3aa: CSVLVGTAQETQYF
CDR3nt: TGCAGCGTTCTAGTGGGGACTGCACAAGAGACCCAGTACTTC

abundance: NA
j_gene: TRBJ2-5
d_gene: TRBD2
v_gene: TRBV15
CDR3aa: CATSRGTSGGEETQYF
CDR3nt: TGTGCCACCAGCAGGGGGACTAGCGGGGGAGAAGAGACCCAGTACTTC

abundance: once
j_gene: TRBJ1-1
d_gene: NA
v_gene: TRBV9
CDR3aa: CASSVVTQGPMNTEAFF
CDR3nt: TGTGCCAGCAGCGTAGTCACACAGGGCCCTATGAACACTGAAGCTTTCTTT

abundance: NA
j_gene: TRBJ1-3
d_gene: TRBD1
v_gene: TRBV14
CDR3aa: CASSQSDRGKGNTIYF
CDR3nt: TGTGCCAGCAGCCAATCCGACAGGGGAAAAGGAAACACCATATATTTT

abundance: NA
j_gene: TRBJ2-6
d_gene: NA
v_gene: TRBV25-1
CDR3aa: CASSEEGGTASGANVLTF
CDR3nt: TGTGCCAGCAGTGAGGAGGGTGGGACGGCCTCTGGGGCCAACGTCCTGACTTTC

abundance: NA
j_gene: TRBJ1-2
d_gene: TRBD1
v_gene: TRBV27
CDR3aa: CASADRDGSLF
CDR3nt: TGTGCCAGCGCCGACAGGGACGGATCCTTGTTC

abundance: NA
j_gene: TRBJ1-4
d_gene: NA
v_gene: TRBV30
CDR3aa: CAWSVPLAGTEKLFF
CDR3nt: TGTGCCTGGAGTGTACCCTTGGCTGGCACTGAAAAACTGTTTTTT

abundance: NA
j_gene: TRBJ2-7
d_gene: TRBD2
v_gene: TRBV5-4
CDR3aa: CASSRGLAVSSYEQYF
CDR3nt: TGTGCCAGCAGCCGCGGACTAGCCGTAAGCTCCTACGAGCAGTACTTC

abundance: NA
j_gene: TRBJ1-2
d_gene: NA
v_gene: TRBV6-5
CDR3aa: CASTSGPDPSRYTF
CDR3nt: TGTGCCAGCACGTCAGGGCCGGATCCTTCCCGCTACACCTTC

abundance: NA
j_gene: TRBJ2-5
d_gene: TRBD2
v_gene: TRBV7-2
CDR3aa: CASSSPVTSVQETQYF
CDR3nt: TGTGCCAGCAGCTCCCCCGTGACTAGCGTGCAAGAGACCCAGTACTTC

abundance: few
j_gene: TRBJ1-4
d_gene: NA
v_gene: TRBV19
CDR3aa: CASSIAREKLFF
CDR3nt: TGTGCCAGTAGTATTGCCAGGGAAAAACTGTTTTTT

abundance: few
j_gene: TRBJ2-1
d_gene: NA
v_gene: TRBV5-8
CDR3aa: CASSPGQAGGNEQFF
CDR3nt: TGTGCCAGCAGCCCCGGACAGGCCGGGGGAAATGAGCAGTTCTTC

abundance: NA
j_gene: TRBJ2-3
d_gene: NA
v_gene: TRBV30
CDR3aa: CAWSVRGSGRADTQYF
CDR3nt: TGTGCCTGGAGTGTACGGGGTAGCGGTCGGGCAGATACGCAGTATTTT

abundance: once
j_gene: TRBJ2-3
d_gene: NA
v_gene: TRBV27
CDR3aa: CASSPPRQETSTDTQYF
CDR3nt: TGTGCCAGCAGTCCTCCTCGACAGGAGACTAGCACAGATACGCAGTATTTT

abundance: NA
j_gene: TRBJ2-5
d_gene: TRBD2
v_gene: TRBV10-1
CDR3aa: CANPSGRAEETQYF
CDR3nt: TGCGCCAACCCTAGCGGGAGGGCCGAAGAGACCCAGTACTTC

abundance: NA
j_gene: TRBJ2-7
d_gene: NA
v_gene: TRBV30
CDR3aa: CAWSVGGAWGSHEQYF
CDR3nt: TGTGCCTGGAGTGTAGGAGGGGCCTGGGGGTCCCACGAGCAGTACTTC

abundance: few
j_gene: TRBJ2-7
d_gene: TRBD1
v_gene: TRBV25-1
CDR3aa: CASSGGQGSYEQYF
CDR3nt: TGTGCCAGCAGTGGAGGACAGGGATCCTACGAGCAGTACTTC